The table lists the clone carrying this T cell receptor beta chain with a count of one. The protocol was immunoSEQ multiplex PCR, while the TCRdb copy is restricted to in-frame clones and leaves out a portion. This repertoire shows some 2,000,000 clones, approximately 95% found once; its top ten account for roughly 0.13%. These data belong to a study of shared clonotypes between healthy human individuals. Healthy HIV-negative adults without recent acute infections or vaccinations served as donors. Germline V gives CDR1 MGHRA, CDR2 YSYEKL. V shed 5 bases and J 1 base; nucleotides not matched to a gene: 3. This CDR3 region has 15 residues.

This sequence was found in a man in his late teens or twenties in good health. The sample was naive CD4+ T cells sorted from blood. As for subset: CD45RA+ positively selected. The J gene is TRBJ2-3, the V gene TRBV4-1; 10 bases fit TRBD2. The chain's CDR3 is CASSAGLAGTDTQYF. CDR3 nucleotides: TGCGCCAGCAGCGCCGGACTAGCGGGCACAGATACGCAGTATTTT.